The 22 T cell receptor beta chains given below trace back to one sample, sequenced in a study of PD-1 blockade in classical Hodgkin lymphoma. Time point of the sample: newly diagnosed, previously untreated cHL patient sample. Thawed PBMCs underwent magnetic negative selection to obtain purified CD8+ T cells. The repertoire was sequenced with immunoSEQ multiplex PCR; TCRdb's copy has only in-frame clones and lacks some. The data contain over 20,000 clones, approximately 87% of them singletons. The specimen sequenced was CD8+ T cells from blood. These receptor sequences come from a human donor with classical Hodgkin lymphoma.

This rearrangement joins TRBV12-5 to TRBJ2-3, with D perhaps given as TRBD1 or TRBD2 (5 bases each). V was pared by 8 bases and J by 1 base, with 25 bases between. CDR1 and CDR2 (germline): LGHNT, FRNRAP. The CDR3 is 18 residues long. CDR3 loop: CASPWGTAGTECTDTQYF. CDR3 bases: TGTGCTAGTCCGTGGGGAACTGCCGGGACGGAGTGCACAGATACGCAGTATTTT.

The chain uses TRBV9 and TRBJ1-6; D is unclear. The germline V gene encodes CDR1 SGDLS and CDR2 YYNGEE. V dropped 3 bases and J dropped 8 bases, with 18 bases sitting between them. The CDR3 runs 16 residues. CDR3 sequence reads: CASSAEDRDPYSPLHF. The CDR3, as DNA: TGTGCCAGCAGCGCCGAGGATCGGGATCCCTATTCACCCCTCCACTTT.

The chain recombines TRBV28 with TRBJ2-1; TRBD1 matches 8 bases. The CDR3 loop spans 15 amino acids. V lost 2 bases and J lost 7; bases outside the gene matches: 7. CDR1 and CDR2 from the germline V gene are MDHEN and SYDVKM. DNA for the CDR3: TGTGCCAGCAGTTTAAGGACAGGGCAGCAGAATGAGCAGTTCTTC. Amino acids: CASSLRTGQQNEQFF. The entire variable domain, with the rest obtained from reference TRBV28 and TRBJ2-1, is as follows: DVKVTQSSRYLVKRTGEKVFLECVQDMDHENMFWYRQDPGLGLRLIYFSYDVKMKEKGDIPEGYSVSREKKERFSLILESASTNQTSMYLCASSLRTGQQNEQFFGPGTRLTVL.

V and J are TRBV30 and TRBJ2-5, with D perhaps being TRBD1 or TRBD2 (5 bases each). The J call is uncertain, as TRBJ2-7 better fits the DNA end. CDR3 size: 13 residues. Looked up from germline, CDR1 is GTSNPN and CDR2 is SVGIG (reference sequence). The CDR3 coding sequence is TGTGCCTGGAGCCGGGACGGCCCCTACGAGCAGTACTTC. Translating gives CAWSRDGPYEQYF.

As concerns this clone: A read error may account for a junction end that differs from germline. This chain uses TRBV5-4 with TRBJ1-2; D is ambiguous. CDR1 SGHNT and CDR2 YYREEE come from the germline V gene (reference sequence). The CDR3 sequence is 16 residues long. The chain's CDR3 is CASSHHSHTRRWGYTF. CDR3 sequence (DNA): TGCGCCAGCAGCCACCACTCACATACTCGTAGATGGGGCTACACCTTC. Complete variable domain (other parts from reference TRBV5-4 and TRBJ1-2): ETGVTQSPTHLIKTRGQQVTLRCSSQSGHNTVSWYQQALGQGPQFIFQYYREEENGRGNFPPRFSGLQFPNYSSELNVNALELDDSALYLCASSHHSHTRRWGYTFGSGTRLTVV.

This chain links TRBV13 with TRBJ1-1; the D is unclear. Per the germline V gene, CDR1 is PRHDT and CDR2 is FYEKMQ (reference sequence). The CDR3 is 11 amino acids. V was trimmed by 4 bases and J by 3 bases, leaving 3 bases between them. The CDR3 loop reads CASSYDTEAFF. In nucleotides, the CDR3 is TGTGCCAGCAGCTATGACACTGAAGCTTTCTTT. The complete variable domain, with remaining parts taken from reference TRBV13 and TRBJ1-1, reads AAGVIQSPRHLIKEKRETATLKCYPIPRHDTVYWYQQGPGQDPQFLISFYEKMQSDKGSIPDRFSAQQFSDYHSELNMSSLELGDSALYFCASSYDTEAFFGQGTRLTVV.

The chain employs TRBV5-6 and TRBJ1-5, with D hard to call. Trimming removed 3 bases at V and 1 base at J, with 17 bases between. The CDR3 contains 17 residues. Germline CDR1 SGHDT, CDR2 YYEEEE. The CDR3 region has the DNA TGTGCCAGCAGCTCGCGGGTCTCGGGTGTCAGCAATCAGCCCCAGCATTTT. Translation gives CASSSRVSGVSNQPQHF.

The CDR3 bases are TGTGCCAGCTCAGGGGGGAGCAATCAGCCCCAGCATTTT. Translation: CASSGGSNQPQHF. The V gene is TRBV19, the J gene TRBJ1-5; 7 bases map to TRBD1. The CDR3 has 13 amino acids. Trimming took 9 bases from V and 1 from J; bases not matched to a gene: 3. Germline CDR1 is LNHDA and CDR2 is SQIVND (reference sequence).

The J gene is TRBJ2-5, the V gene TRBV4-1; 10 bases are a match to TRBD1. Germline loops: CDR1 MGHRA, CDR2 YSYEKL. The V gene end was trimmed by 2 bases and the J gene end by 5 bases; junction bases not matched to a gene: 8. The CDR3 spans 16 residues. Here the CDR3 reads CASSQTAGTGVETQYF. In DNA, the CDR3 is TGCGCCAGCAGCCAAACAGCCGGGACAGGGGTTGAGACCCAGTACTTC.

V usage is TRBV4-1 and J usage is TRBJ2-7; D is unresolved. Per germline, CDR1 MGHRA and CDR2 YSYEKL. The CDR3 totals 14 residues. V was trimmed by 2 bases and J by 1 base, leaving 9 bases between them. The CDR3 region has the DNA TGCGCCAGCAGCCAAATAGGTACTTCCTACGAGCAGTACTTC. As protein: CASSQIGTSYEQYF.

Only one count was recorded for this clone. J is TRBJ1-5 and V is TRBV19, with D possibly being TRBD1 (5 bases). V lost 6 bases and J 0 bases, leaving 9 bases between the germline ends. Germline loops: CDR1 LNHDA, CDR2 SQIVND (reference sequence). The CDR3 is made up of 14 amino acids. In DNA, the CDR3 is TGTGCCAGTAGGGCAGGGTATAGCAATCAGCCCCAGCATTTT. This translates into CASRAGYSNQPQHF. The full variable domain, with the rest looked up from reference TRBV19 and TRBJ1-5, is DGGITQSPKYLFRKEGQNVTLSCEQNLNHDAMYWYRQDPGQGLRLIYYSQIVNDFQKGDIAEGYSVSREKKESFPLTVTSAQKNPTAFYLCASRAGYSNQPQHFGDGTRLSIL.

The CDR3 nucleotides are TGCGCCAGCAGCCAAGATGGAGTGGCACTCCATGGCTACACCTTC. It specifies CASSQDGVALHGYTF. This chain connects TRBV4-1 to TRBJ1-2; D uncertain. Trimming removed 0 bases from V and 6 bases from J, with 14 bases in between. This CDR3 is built from 15 residues. The germline V gene encodes CDR1 MGHRA and CDR2 YSYEKL.

This chain uses TRBV10-2 with TRBJ2-3; D unclear. Per germline, CDR1 WSHSY and CDR2 SAAADI. CDR3 length: 17 amino acids. The V end was cut by 6 bases, the J end by 0 bases, with 19 bases between. CDR3 DNA: TGCGCCAGCAGCTTCCCGACGATGAGGTCTAGCACAGATACGCAGTATTTT. Amino acids: CASSFPTMRSSTDTQYF.

The chain employs TRBV5-4 and TRBJ2-5; 13 bases map to TRBD2. Germline trimming cut 4 bases from V and 5 bases from J; bases unmatched to any gene: 11. This CDR3 has 17 residues. CDR1 SGHNT and CDR2 YYREEE come from the germline V gene (reference sequence). The CDR3 DNA reads as TGTGCCAGCAGCCGGGGAACTAGCGGGGGGGCCGGGGAGACCCAGTACTTC. Encoded protein: CASSRGTSGGAGETQYF.

This clone was counted between two and nine times. The chain joins TRBV5-1 to TRBJ2-5; maybe TRBD2 (6 bases). V dropped 7 bases and J dropped 3 bases, with 19 bases sitting between them. The CDR3 extends over 15 amino acids. The germline gives CDR1 SGHRS, CDR2 YFSETQ. CDR3 sequence reads: CASRFSGGPEETQYF. For the CDR3, the DNA is TGCGCCAGCCGATTTAGCGGAGGGCCGGAAGAGACCCAGTACTTC.

The chain employs TRBV21-1 and TRBJ2-3; the table's D call of TRBD2 was not tested on the DNA. TRBV21-1 is classified as a pseudogene. This CDR3 has 16 amino acids. CDR3 amino acids: CASMRYEYQALNTQYF. The CDR3 DNA reads as TGTGCCAGCATGCGGTACGAGTATCAAGCATTGAATACGCAGTATTTT.

V gene TRBV7-6 combines with J gene TRBJ2-4; maybe TRBD2 (6 bases). The CDR3 extends over 14 amino acids. V lost 1 base and J lost 6, with 10 bases in between. Germline V lookup: CDR1 SGHVS, CDR2 FNYEAQ. The CDR3 sequence: CASSLGQGGNIQYF. CDR3 DNA: TGTGCCAGCAGCTTAGGGCAGGGAGGAAACATTCAGTACTTC.

This clone was seen just once. One base away lies a much larger clone, so this may be a sequencing read error. The J gene is TRBJ2-7, the V gene TRBV13; 10 nucleotides match TRBD1. V trimming: 5 bases; J trimming: 3 bases; junction bases outside the gene matches: 4. The CDR3 runs to 14 residues. Germline loops: CDR1 PRHDT, CDR2 FYEKMQ (reference sequence). The CDR3 spells CASSPGTGVYEQYF. The CDR3 DNA reads as TGTGCCAGCAGCCCCGGGACAGGGGTCTACGAGCAGTACTTC.

The chain has TRBV5-6 and TRBJ2-1; 9 bases line up with TRBD2. Germline V gives CDR1 SGHDT, CDR2 YYEEEE. V lost 3 bases to trimming and J lost 10 bases; unmatched junction nucleotides: 17. The CDR3 sequence is 17 residues long. CDR3 amino acids: CASSYLRGSGGPQEQFF. CDR3 in DNA: TGTGCCAGCAGCTACCTTCGAGGTAGCGGGGGCCCCCAGGAGCAGTTCTTC.

The chain carries TRBV6-5 and TRBJ1-1, with D tentatively TRBD1 (6 bases). The germline V gene encodes CDR1 MNHEY and CDR2 SVGAGI. The CDR3 contains 15 residues. V lost 0 bases, J lost 5 bases, and 13 bases lay in between. In nucleotides, the CDR3 is TGTGCCAGCAGTTACTCACAGGGAAGTAGAACTGAAGCTTTCTTT. This sequence encodes CASSYSQGSRTEAFF.

This clone was recorded a few times. The J gene is TRBJ1-2, the V gene TRBV6-5, with 8 bases matching TRBD1. The J segment lost 5 bases and the V segment lost 7 bases, leaving 6 bases of the junction unmatched. The germline gives CDR1 MNHEY, CDR2 SVGAGI. The CDR3 loop spans 13 amino acids. The CDR3 loop is CASKRDRPYGYTF. The CDR3 DNA reads TGTGCCAGCAAAAGGGACAGGCCTTATGGCTACACCTTC.

This clone was found once. J is TRBJ1-6 and V is TRBV2, with a weak D call TRBD1 (5 bases). The CDR3 runs to 15 residues. Per germline, CDR1 SNHLY and CDR2 FYNNEI. The ends were cut back, 6 bases at V and 7 bases at J, with 16 bases in the middle. CDR3 region: CASRWGDGSNSPLHF. CDR3 sequence (DNA): TGTGCCAGCAGGTGGGGGGATGGCTCAAATTCACCCCTCCACTTT.